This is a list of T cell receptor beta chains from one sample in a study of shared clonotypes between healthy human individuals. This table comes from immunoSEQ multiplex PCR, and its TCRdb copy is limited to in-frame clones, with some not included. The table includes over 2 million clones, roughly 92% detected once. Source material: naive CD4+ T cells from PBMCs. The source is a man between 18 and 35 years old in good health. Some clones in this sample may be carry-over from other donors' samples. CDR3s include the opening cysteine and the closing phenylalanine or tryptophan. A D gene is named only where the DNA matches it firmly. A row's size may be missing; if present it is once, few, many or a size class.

CDR3: CASSFRDLAGETDTQYF; DNA: TGTGCCAGCAGCTTCCGGGATCTAGCGGGAGAGACAGATACGCAGTATTTT; V: TRBV11-2; size: -; D: TRBD2; J: TRBJ2-3
CDR3: CASSSRLAGTDTQYF; DNA: TGTGCCAGCAGCTCAAGACTAGCGGGTACAGATACGCAGTATTTT; V: TRBV9; size: -; D: TRBD2; J: TRBJ2-3
CDR3: CASSYSGTSGTDTQYF; DNA: TGTGCCAGCAGTTACTCCGGGACTAGCGGCACAGATACGCAGTATTTT; V: TRBV6-5; size: -; D: TRBD2; J: TRBJ2-3
CDR3: CGGLAGRLFF; DNA: TGCGGGGGACTAGCGGGCAGGTTGTTCTTC; V: TRBV20-1; size: -; D: TRBD2; J: TRBJ2-1
CDR3: CASSYYRTSGSYNEQFF; DNA: TGTGCCAGCAGTTACTACCGGACTAGCGGTTCCTACAATGAGCAGTTCTTC; V: TRBV2; size: -; D: TRBD2; J: TRBJ2-1
CDR3: CASSLGFATGNNEQFF; DNA: TGTGCCAGCAGCTTGGGTTTTGCGACAGGGAACAATGAGCAGTTCTTC; V: TRBV5-5; size: -; D: TRBD1; J: TRBJ2-1
CDR3: CASSPGLAGGSTDTQYF; DNA: TGTGCCAGCAGTCCTGGACTAGCGGGAGGAAGCACAGATACGCAGTATTTT; V: TRBV6-4; size: -; D: TRBD2; J: TRBJ2-3
CDR3: CASSPPGLAVADTQYF; DNA: TGTGCCAGCAGCCCTCCGGGACTAGCGGTAGCAGATACGCAGTATTTT; V: TRBV7-2; size: -; D: TRBD2; J: TRBJ2-3
CDR3: CASSSPSSGRLHEQYF; DNA: TGTGCCAGCAGTTCACCCTCTAGCGGGAGACTCCACGAGCAGTACTTC; V: TRBV28; size: -; D: TRBD2; J: TRBJ2-7
CDR3: CASSFWTGGNTEAFF; DNA: TGTGCCAGCAGTTTTTGGACAGGGGGGAACACTGAAGCTTTCTTT; V: TRBV6-6; size: -; D: TRBD1; J: TRBJ1-1
CDR3: CASFPETVPGNTIYF; DNA: TGTGCCAGCTTCCCGGAAACCGTACCTGGAAACACCATATATTTT; V: TRBV5-5; size: -; D: -; J: TRBJ1-3
CDR3: CASSLEGGTQGNTIYF; DNA: TGCGCCAGCAGCTTAGAAGGCGGGACCCAGGGAAACACCATATATTTT; V: TRBV5-1; size: once; D: -; J: TRBJ1-3
CDR3: CASSWTGTGVEKLFF; DNA: TGTGCCAGCAGTTGGACCGGGACAGGGGTCGAAAAACTGTTTTTT; V: TRBV6-6; size: -; D: TRBD1; J: TRBJ1-4
CDR3: CASSQAAGGYEGTQYF; DNA: TGCGCCAGCAGCCAAGCAGCGGGAGGGTATGAAGGTACGCAGTATTTT; V: TRBV4-1; size: -; D: TRBD2; J: TRBJ2-3
CDR3: CAWGKGLWGNTIYF; DNA: TGTGCCTGGGGTAAGGGGCTTTGGGGAAACACCATATATTTT; V: TRBV30; size: -; D: -; J: TRBJ1-3
CDR3: CASSFRVGTGQSPLHF; DNA: TGTGCCAGCAGTTTTAGGGTCGGGACAGGGCAATCACCCCTCCACTTT; V: TRBV27; size: -; D: TRBD1; J: TRBJ1-6
CDR3: CASSQELGGETQYF; DNA: TGTGCCAGCAGCCAAGAGCTAGGGGGCGAGACCCAGTACTTC; V: TRBV14; size: once; D: TRBD1; J: TRBJ2-5
CDR3: CSAIPGVLLTF; DNA: TGCAGTGCTATACCAGGGGTTCTCCTTACCTTC; V: TRBV20-1; size: -; D: -; J: TRBJ1-2
CDR3: CASSFGLAGNTGELFF; DNA: TGTGCCAGCAGCTTCGGACTAGCGGGAAATACCGGGGAGCTGTTTTTT; V: TRBV7-9; size: -; D: TRBD2; J: TRBJ2-2
CDR3: CASSPLGVDTQYF; DNA: TGTGCCAGCAGCCCCTTAGGGGTAGATACGCAGTATTTT; V: TRBV5-4; size: -; D: -; J: TRBJ2-3
CDR3: CAIRPTGQPYEQYF; DNA: TGTGCCATCAGGCCCACGGGACAGCCCTACGAGCAGTACTTC; V: TRBV10-3; size: -; D: TRBD1; J: TRBJ2-7
CDR3: CASSRAAGLAQSSYEQYF; DNA: TGTGCCAGCAGCCGGGCCGCGGGACTAGCTCAGAGCTCCTACGAGCAGTACTTC; V: TRBV4-2; size: -; D: TRBD2; J: TRBJ2-7
CDR3: CASSVGRGLRGTGELFF; DNA: TGTGCCAGCAGCGTAGGACGGGGACTGCGGGGCACCGGGGAGCTGTTTTTT; V: TRBV9; size: -; D: -; J: TRBJ2-2
CDR3: CASSLQGEQYF; DNA: TGTGCCAGCAGCCTACAGGGCGAGCAGTACTTC; V: TRBV21-1; size: -; D: -; J: TRBJ2-7
CDR3: CASSLGLRYEQYF; DNA: TGTGCCAGCAGCTTAGGGCTACGTTACGAGCAGTACTTC; V: TRBV11-2; size: -; D: -; J: TRBJ2-7
CDR3: CASSPKGALDPKNIQYF; DNA: TGTGCCAGCAGCCCAAAGGGGGCTTTGGATCCCAAAAACATTCAGTACTTC; V: TRBV7-9; size: -; D: TRBD1; J: TRBJ2-4
CDR3: CSAMSSASSYNEQFF; DNA: TGCAGCGCGATGTCTAGCGCGAGCTCCTACAATGAGCAGTTCTTC; V: TRBV29-1; size: -; D: -; J: TRBJ2-1
CDR3: CSVEGVTQWDEQFF; DNA: TGCAGCGTTGAGGGTGTCACTCAATGGGATGAGCAGTTCTTC; V: TRBV29-1; size: -; D: -; J: TRBJ2-1
CDR3: CASSLRTPHTGELFF; DNA: TGTGCCAGCAGTCTACGGACTCCTCACACCGGGGAGCTGTTTTTT; V: TRBV27; size: -; D: -; J: TRBJ2-2
CDR3: CASSQTGLAGVADTQYF; DNA: TGCGCCAGCAGCCAAACCGGACTAGCGGGAGTGGCAGATACGCAGTATTTT; V: TRBV4-3; size: -; D: TRBD2; J: TRBJ2-3
CDR3: CASSGRPRDRNTEAFF; DNA: TGCGCCAGCAGCGGCCGGCCCCGGGACAGGAACACTGAAGCTTTCTTT; V: TRBV5-1; size: -; D: TRBD1; J: TRBJ1-1
CDR3: CASSLADALPAEQFF; DNA: TGCGCCAGCAGCTTGGCCGACGCACTCCCCGCTGAGCAGTTCTTC; V: TRBV5-1; size: -; D: -; J: TRBJ2-1
CDR3: CASSVMTGATDTQYF; DNA: TGCGCCAGCAGCGTAATGACAGGGGCCACAGATACGCAGTATTTT; V: TRBV5-1; size: -; D: TRBD1; J: TRBJ2-3
CDR3: CASSLGRWDPADTQYF; DNA: TGTGCCAGCAGCTTGGGAAGATGGGACCCCGCAGATACGCAGTATTTT; V: TRBV5-4; size: -; D: -; J: TRBJ2-3
CDR3: CASRAGPGANVLTF; DNA: TGTGCCAGCAGGGCGGGTCCTGGGGCCAACGTCCTGACTTTC; V: TRBV27; size: -; D: -; J: TRBJ2-6
CDR3: CASSLFSSSGANVLTF; DNA: TGTGCCAGCAGCTTGTTTTCTAGCTCTGGGGCCAACGTCCTGACTTTC; V: TRBV5-6; size: -; D: -; J: TRBJ2-6
CDR3: CATTPTTGELFF; DNA: TGTGCCACAACACCGACCACCGGGGAGCTGTTTTTT; V: TRBV28; size: -; D: -; J: TRBJ2-2
CDR3: CASSQVGRALGEKLFF; DNA: TGTGCCAGCAGCCAAGTGGGGCGTGCTTTGGGTGAAAAACTGTTTTTT; V: TRBV4-2; size: -; D: -; J: TRBJ1-4
CDR3: CASSVEPKETQYF; DNA: TGTGCCAGCAGCGTAGAACCGAAAGAGACCCAGTACTTC; V: TRBV9; size: -; D: -; J: TRBJ2-5
CDR3: CARSLDRYYNEQFF; DNA: TGTGCCAGAAGCTTGGATCGCTACTACAATGAGCAGTTCTTC; V: TRBV5-3; size: -; D: -; J: TRBJ2-1
CDR3: CASSEVGGGSNQPQHF; DNA: TGCGCCAGCAGTGAGGTGGGGGGCGGCAGCAATCAGCCCCAGCATTTT; V: TRBV10-2; size: -; D: -; J: TRBJ1-5
CDR3: CASSLGQFYGYTF; DNA: TGTGCCAGCAGCTTGGGTCAGTTCTATGGCTACACCTTC; V: TRBV5-6; size: -; D: -; J: TRBJ1-2
CDR3: CASSLMGLENRNEQFF; DNA: TGTGCCAGCAGTTTAATGGGACTAGAGAATCGAAATGAGCAGTTCTTC; V: TRBV28; size: -; D: TRBD2; J: TRBJ2-1
CDR3: CASSSPTGAHTEAFF; DNA: TGTGCCAGCAGCTCACCGACGGGGGCCCACACTGAAGCTTTCTTT; V: TRBV7-2; size: -; D: -; J: TRBJ1-1
CDR3: CSVTGTRDYEQYF; DNA: TGCAGCGTCACCGGGACGAGGGACTACGAGCAGTACTTC; V: TRBV29-1; size: -; D: -; J: TRBJ2-7
CDR3: CASSPQGAGYGYTF; DNA: TGTGCCAGCTCACCACAGGGGGCTGGCTATGGCTACACCTTC; V: TRBV18; size: -; D: TRBD1; J: TRBJ1-2
CDR3: CASRESGTEQFF; DNA: TGTGCCAGCAGGGAGAGCGGCACTGAGCAGTTCTTC; V: TRBV14; size: -; D: -; J: TRBJ2-1
CDR3: CASSAPTGTAGTEAFF; DNA: TGCGCCAGCAGCGCACCAACAGGGACCGCAGGCACTGAAGCTTTCTTT; V: TRBV5-1; size: -; D: -; J: TRBJ1-1
CDR3: CASSSRDSGNTIYF; DNA: TGTGCCAGCAGCTCCAGGGACTCTGGAAACACCATATATTTT; V: TRBV5-4; size: few; D: -; J: TRBJ1-3
CDR3: CASRPRGSYGYTF; DNA: TGTGCCAGCAGACCCAGAGGCAGCTATGGCTACACCTTC; V: TRBV6-6; size: -; D: -; J: TRBJ1-2
CDR3: CASSRPRGRLDVGGYGYTF; DNA: TGCGCCAGCAGCCGTCCCCGGGGACGCCTGGACGTCGGAGGCTATGGCTACACCTTC; V: TRBV4-1; size: -; D: -; J: TRBJ1-2
CDR3: CASSLEGTGYEQYF; DNA: TGTGCCAGCAGTTTGGAAGGGACCGGCTACGAGCAGTACTTC; V: TRBV28; size: -; D: -; J: TRBJ2-7
CDR3: CASSPGASQETQYF; DNA: TGTGCCAGCTCCCCAGGGGCCTCCCAAGAGACCCAGTACTTC; V: TRBV18; size: -; D: -; J: TRBJ2-5
CDR3: CASRGPIAGAATDTQYF; DNA: TGCGCCAGCAGGGGGCCGATAGCGGGAGCGGCCACAGATACGCAGTATTTT; V: TRBV5-1; size: -; D: TRBD2; J: TRBJ2-3
CDR3: CASSLGQGLWEQYF; DNA: TGTGCCAGCAGTTTGGGTCAGGGCCTGTGGGAGCAGTACTTC; V: TRBV27; size: -; D: -; J: TRBJ2-7
CDR3: CASTSRGDTQYF; DNA: TGTGCCAGCACCTCGAGGGGAGATACGCAGTATTTT; V: TRBV27; size: -; D: -; J: TRBJ2-3